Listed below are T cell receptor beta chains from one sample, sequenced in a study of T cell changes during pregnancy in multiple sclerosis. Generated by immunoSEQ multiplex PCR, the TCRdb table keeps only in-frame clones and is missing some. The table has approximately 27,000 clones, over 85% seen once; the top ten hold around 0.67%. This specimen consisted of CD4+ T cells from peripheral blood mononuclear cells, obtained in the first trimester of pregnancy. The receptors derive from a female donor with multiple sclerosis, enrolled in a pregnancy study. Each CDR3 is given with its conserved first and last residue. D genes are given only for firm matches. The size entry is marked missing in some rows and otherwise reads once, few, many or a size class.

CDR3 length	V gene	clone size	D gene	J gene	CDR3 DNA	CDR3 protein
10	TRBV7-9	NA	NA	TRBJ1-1	TGTGCCAGCAGCCCGCTGCGCGCTTTCTTT	CASSPLRAFF
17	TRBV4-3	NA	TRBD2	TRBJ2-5	TGCGCCAGCAGCCAAGATGGACTAGCGGGTCGAGAAGAGACCCAGTACTTC	CASSQDGLAGREETQYF
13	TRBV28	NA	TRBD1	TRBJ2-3	TGTGCCAGCCGGGACAGTAGCACAGATACGCAGTATTTT	CASRDSSTDTQYF
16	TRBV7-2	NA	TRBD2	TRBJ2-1	TGTGCCAGCAGCTTAGTGAGACTAGCGGTGTACAATGAGCAGTTCTTC	CASSLVRLAVYNEQFF
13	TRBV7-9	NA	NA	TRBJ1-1	TGTGCCAGCAGCTCCCGGACTGGCACTGAAGCTTTCTTT	CASSSRTGTEAFF
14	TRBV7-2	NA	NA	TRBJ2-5	TGTGCCAGCAGCACCAGGGGTGGGGAAGGGACCCAGTACTTC	CASSTRGGEGTQYF
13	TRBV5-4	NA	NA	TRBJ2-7	TGTGCCAGCAGCTTGAAGGGGGTCGACGAGCAGTACTTC	CASSLKGVDEQYF
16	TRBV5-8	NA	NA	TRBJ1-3	TGTGCCAGCAGAAATATCATGGGGGGACCTGGAAACACCATATATTTT	CASRNIMGGPGNTIYF
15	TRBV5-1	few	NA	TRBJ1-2	TGCGCCAGCAGCTTGGGCGGCGCCCTAACTGATGGCTACACCTTC	CASSLGGALTDGYTF
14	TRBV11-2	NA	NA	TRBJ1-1	TGTGCCAGCAGCTTAGGTGAGTGGGCCACTGAAGCTTTCTTT	CASSLGEWATEAFF
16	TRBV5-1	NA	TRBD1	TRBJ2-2	TGCGCCAGCAGCTCACAAAGGGGGCTGCGTCTGGGGGAGCTGTTTTTT	CASSSQRGLRLGELFF
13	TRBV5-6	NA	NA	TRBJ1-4	TGTGCCAGCAACAGAGGGATTTCCGAAAAACTGTTTTTT	CASNRGISEKLFF
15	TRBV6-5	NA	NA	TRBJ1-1	TGTGCCAGCAGTTACTTTTTCCAGGAGAACACTGAAGCTTTCTTT	CASSYFFQENTEAFF
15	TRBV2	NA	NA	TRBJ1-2	TGTGCCAGCAGTGGGGCGGGGGGGACCAGACATGGCTACACCTTC	CASSGAGGTRHGYTF
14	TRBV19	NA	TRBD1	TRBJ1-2	TGTGCCAGTAGTCGGACAGGGGAACACTATGGCTACACCTTC	CASSRTGEHYGYTF
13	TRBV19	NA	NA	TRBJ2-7	TGTGCCAGTAGTGGGGCAGGGGACTACGAGCAGTACTTC	CASSGAGDYEQYF
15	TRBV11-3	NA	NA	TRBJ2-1	TGTGCCAGCAGCTCAACCGGGTCTGCAGGGGATGAGCAGTTCTTC	CASSSTGSAGDEQFF
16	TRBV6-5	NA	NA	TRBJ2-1	TGTGCCAGCAGTTGGACAACGACCGACAGTTACAATGAGCAGTTCTTC	CASSWTTTDSYNEQFF
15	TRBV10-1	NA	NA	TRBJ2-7	TGCGCCAGCAGTGAGTCGGGGGCGGCGGCCTACGAGCAGTACTTC	CASSESGAAAYEQYF
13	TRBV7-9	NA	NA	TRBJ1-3	TGTGCCAGCGGCTCGCGGGTCGGAAACACCATATATTTT	CASGSRVGNTIYF
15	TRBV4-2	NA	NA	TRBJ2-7	TGTGCCAGCAGCGTCACTAGGCGAGCGGAGTACGAGCAGTACTTC	CASSVTRRAEYEQYF
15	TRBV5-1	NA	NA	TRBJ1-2	TGCGCCAGCAGCTTGGGGTCAGGCTCTAACTATGGCTACACCTTC	CASSLGSGSNYGYTF
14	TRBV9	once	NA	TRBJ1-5	TGTGCCAGCAGACAAAACCGGGACAATCAGCCCCAGCATTTT	CASRQNRDNQPQHF
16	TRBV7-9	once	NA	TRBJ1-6	TGTGCCAGCAGCCCTTACAGGGCCTACTCATATTCACCCCTCCACTTT	CASSPYRAYSYSPLHF
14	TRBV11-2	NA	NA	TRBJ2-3	TGTGCCAGCAGCGGACTGGGCCGCACAGATACGCAGTATTTT	CASSGLGRTDTQYF
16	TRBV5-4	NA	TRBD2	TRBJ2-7	TGTGCCAGCAGCTTGGTAGGCGGGGGGATCCCGTACGAGCAGTACTTC	CASSLVGGGIPYEQYF
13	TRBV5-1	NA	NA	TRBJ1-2	TGCGCCAGCAGCTTGCCAGGGGACTATGGCTACACCTTC	CASSLPGDYGYTF
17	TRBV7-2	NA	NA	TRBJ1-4	TGTGCCAGCAGCTACTCCCCTCTGGGGGGGGCTGGTGAAAAACTGTTTTTT	CASSYSPLGGAGEKLFF
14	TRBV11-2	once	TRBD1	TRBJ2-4	TGTGCCAGCAGCAACTCCGGGACAGTGAGCATTCAGTACTTC	CASSNSGTVSIQYF
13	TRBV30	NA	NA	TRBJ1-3	TGTGCCTGGACCTGGGGGCCTGGAAACACCATATATTTT	CAWTWGPGNTIYF
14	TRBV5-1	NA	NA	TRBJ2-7	TGCGCCAGCAGCTTATGGACGGGTACGGGGGAGCAGTACTTC	CASSLWTGTGEQYF
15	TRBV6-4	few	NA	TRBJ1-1	TGTGCCAGCAGGGACAGAGACGTAGCTGTTAATGAAGCTTTCTTT	CASRDRDVAVNEAFF
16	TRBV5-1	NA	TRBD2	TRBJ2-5	TGCGCCAGCAGCTTGGCCGGCGCGGGGGGCCAAGAGACCCAGTACTTC	CASSLAGAGGQETQYF
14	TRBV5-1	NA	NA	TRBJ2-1	TGCGCCAGCAGACCAGCGGGTTCCTACAATGAGCAGTTCTTC	CASRPAGSYNEQFF
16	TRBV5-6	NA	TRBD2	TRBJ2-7	TGTGCCAGCAGCTACCAAAAGCGGGGGGGCTTCTACGAGCAGTACTTC	CASSYQKRGGFYEQYF
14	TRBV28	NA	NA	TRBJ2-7	TGTGCCAGCAGTTCCCAAAGCCCCTACTACGAGCAGTACTTC	CASSSQSPYYEQYF
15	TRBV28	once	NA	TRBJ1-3	TGTGCCAGCACCCCAAGTCGCGGGCCCGGAAACACCATATATTTT	CASTPSRGPGNTIYF
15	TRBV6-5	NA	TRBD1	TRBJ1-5	TGTGCCAGCAGCGGGGACAGGGGGCTTGATCAGCCCCAGCATTTT	CASSGDRGLDQPQHF
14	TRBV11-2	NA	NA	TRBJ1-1	TGTGCCAGCAGCGAACAACAGGGACGGGCTGAAGCTTTCTTT	CASSEQQGRAEAFF
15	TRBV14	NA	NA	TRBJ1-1	TGTGCCAGCAGCCGTTCGGACACCTGGGCCACTGAAGCTTTCTTT	CASSRSDTWATEAFF
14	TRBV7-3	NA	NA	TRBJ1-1	TGTGCCAGCAGCTTAACGCCAGGGAACACTGAAGCTTTCTTT	CASSLTPGNTEAFF
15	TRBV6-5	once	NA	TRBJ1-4	TGTGCCAGCGGAAGCCCGGAGCGGAGCAATGAAAAACTGTTTTTT	CASGSPERSNEKLFF
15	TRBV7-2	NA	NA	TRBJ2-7	TGTGCCAGCAGCTTAGGCGGAATCGCGGCCTACGAGCAGTACTTC	CASSLGGIAAYEQYF
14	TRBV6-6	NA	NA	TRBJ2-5	TGTGCCAGCAGTTACTCGGACATCCAAGAGACCCAGTACTTC	CASSYSDIQETQYF
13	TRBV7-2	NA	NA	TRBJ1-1	TGTGCCAGCAGCTTAGAGGGGGTCACTGAAGCTTTCTTT	CASSLEGVTEAFF
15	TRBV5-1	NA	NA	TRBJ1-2	TGCGCCAGCAGCTTGACAGCGGGGGGCGACTATGGCTACACCTTC	CASSLTAGGDYGYTF
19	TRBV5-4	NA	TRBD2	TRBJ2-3	TGTGCCAGCAGCTTAGACTTTAGCGGGGGGCTCCCCCTCACAGATACGCAGTATTTT	CASSLDFSGGLPLTDTQYF
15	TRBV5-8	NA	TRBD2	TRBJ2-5	TGTGCCAGCTGCCCGGGACTAGCGAGGCAAGAGACCCAGTACTTC	CASCPGLARQETQYF
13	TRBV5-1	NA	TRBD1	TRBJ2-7	TGCGCCAGCAGCACCCGGGACAGGGGCGAGCAGTACTTC	CASSTRDRGEQYF
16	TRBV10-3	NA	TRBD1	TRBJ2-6	TGTGCCATCAGTGTCCGACAGGGTTCTGGGGCCAACGTCCTGACTTTC	CAISVRQGSGANVLTF
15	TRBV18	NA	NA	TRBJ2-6	TGTGCCAGCTCACCCCGGGACTGGGGAACCAACGTCCTGACTTTC	CASSPRDWGTNVLTF
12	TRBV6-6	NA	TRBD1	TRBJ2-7	TGTGCCGGGGGTCGGGACAGCTACGAGCAGTACTTC	CAGGRDSYEQYF
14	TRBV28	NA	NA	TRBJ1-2	TGTGCCAGCAGTTTGTTAGGGGCCAACTATGGCTACACCTTC	CASSLLGANYGYTF
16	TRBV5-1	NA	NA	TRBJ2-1	TGCGCCAGCAGCCTCTCTCCCGGGGATACAATTGTTGAGCAGTTCTTC	CASSLSPGDTIVEQFF
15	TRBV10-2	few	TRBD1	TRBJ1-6	TGCGCCAGCAGGGACAGGGGACGTGATCTGGCACCCCTCCACTTT	CASRDRGRDLAPLHF
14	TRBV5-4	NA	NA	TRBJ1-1	TGTGCCAGCAGCTTGGCTGGGGGGATGACTGAAGCTTTCTTT	CASSLAGGMTEAFF
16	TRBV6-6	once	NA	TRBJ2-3	TGTGCCAGCAGTTGGGCCGGCCGGCAGGGGTCAGATACGCAGTATTTT	CASSWAGRQGSDTQYF